This TCR beta chain was identified in a study of Graves' ophthalmopathy and Graves' hyperthyroidism. The study's findings and limits: Blood also carried most expanded thyroid clonotypes exceeding 0.001 frequency.

Absence of ophthalmopathy within 18 months of follow-up defined stable hyperthyroidism. Aged 18 to 65, hyperthyroidism patients had new diagnoses of under 2 months' duration. Serum thyroxine and TRAb, along with clinical symptoms, thyroid ultrasound and orbital computed tomography, were what diagnosis relied on. The sequenced template was RNA, covering the TCR beta CDR3 region. An opening RT-PCR round employed HTBI primers and preceded a second-round multiplex PCR. TCRdb reprocessed the multiplex PCR reads with MiXCR, giving one entry per CDR3 protein. The sample lists 300,000 to 400,000 distinct CDR3 sequences, about a sixth occurring once. This clonotype was detected many times. The antigen remains undetermined. The junction departs from germline at one end; a sequencing error may be responsible. From germline, CDR1 is MDHEN and CDR2 SYDVKM. There are 17 residues in the CDR3.

This receptor was obtained from an adult woman with stable Graves' hyperthyroidism. V gene TRBV28 combines with J gene TRBJ2-4; D is possibly TRBD1 (8 bases). Sequencing was carried out using peripheral blood. CDR3 nucleotides: TGTGCCAGCAGTTCCTTCCTCGTACAGGGGGGGAAAAACATTAAGTACTTC. It is translated as CASSSFLVQGGKNIKYF.